The source of this T cell receptor beta chain is a study of patients and donors after allogeneic stem cell transplantation. This clonotype was seen at least ten times. V was trimmed by 2 bases and J by 4 bases, leaving 12 bases between them. This CDR3 is 15 amino acids long. The germline CDR1 and CDR2 sequences are SGDLS and YYNGEE. TCRdb reanalysed the RT-PCR reads using MiXCR and keeps one entry per CDR3 protein. The data contain 920,000 or so distinct CDR3 sequences, under 20% of them singletons. The TCR was taken from a human donor who was either an allogeneic HSCT recipient or a stem cell or donor lymphocyte infusion donor (not recorded which). It is not recorded whose cells these are; they may come from a transplant donor. The rearrangement links TRBV9 to TRBJ2-2; D is undetermined. The sample consisted of blood, either unsorted or a sorted T cell fraction (not recorded which). The CDR3 spells CASSVGRPGTGELFF. For the CDR3, the DNA is TGTGCCAGCAGCGTCGGAAGGCCAGGCACCGGGGAGCTGTTTTTT.